The text below deals with one TCR beta chain. Its specificity is unknown. The assay, immunoSEQ v3.0, was run at survey level. Generated by immunoSEQ multiplex PCR, the TCRdb table keeps only in-frame clones and is missing some. The sample lists tens of thousands of clones, roughly 86% occurring once. This entry is derived from a study of long-term antiretroviral therapy in people with HIV. Points from the study as a whole: The ART regimens used between about 2003 and 2018 may be less effective than current ones.

Trimming cost V 7 bases and J 0 bases, with 10 bases left between them. CDR3 size: 14 residues. CDR1 and CDR2 (germline): MDHEN, SYDVKM. This sequence joins TRBV28 and TRBJ1-5; D is unclear. The sequence derives from a man in his sixties with HIV. The sequences come from unsorted PBMCs, collected 1.3 years after starting antiretroviral therapy. This chain's CDR3 is CASNRLLSNQPQHF. The CDR3 coding sequence is TGTGCCAGCAACCGGCTACTTAGCAATCAGCCCCAGCATTTT.